Presented here are 10 T cell receptor beta chains from one specimen sequenced in a study of blood T cell repertoires in COVID-19. Using immunoSEQ multiplex PCR, the repertoire was profiled, and TCRdb retains in-frame clones only, with some absent. The repertoire consists of 200,000 to 250,000 clones, with more than 75% occurring once and the leading ten covering about 12%. Material for sequencing was peripheral blood. The receptor source for this set is a man older than 75 with acute or convalescent COVID-19.

The V and J genes are TRBV28 and TRBJ1-1; D remains ambiguous. Germline V gives CDR1 MDHEN, CDR2 SYDVKM. V lost 5 bases and J 5 bases, leaving 9 bases between the germline ends. The CDR3 is made up of 12 amino acids. CDR3: CASSLTGTEAFF. The CDR3 DNA follows: TGTGCCAGCAGTCTCACGGGGACTGAAGCTTTCTTT.

The chain couples TRBV6-5 to TRBJ2-7, with 7 positions matching TRBD1. In germline, CDR1 is MNHEY, CDR2 SVGAGI. Unmatched junction bases numbered 11, after V lost 0 bases and J lost 6 bases. CDR3 size: 16 residues. The CDR3 protein is CASSYSSVDRVREQYF. The DNA for the CDR3 is TGTGCCAGCAGTTACTCGAGTGTCGACAGGGTGCGCGAGCAGTACTTC.

This clone was counted between two and nine times. V usage is TRBV7-9 and J usage is TRBJ1-2; D gene unclear. Trimming pared 1 base from V and 8 bases from J, leaving 8 bases between. This CDR3 comprises 12 residues. CDR1 SEHNR and CDR2 FQNEAQ come from the germline V gene (reference sequence). This CDR3 is CASSLVVHGYTF. In nucleotides, the CDR3 is TGTGCCAGCAGCTTAGTAGTCCACGGCTACACCTTC.

DNA for the CDR3: TGTGCCAGCAGTCAGAACGGAGGGGATCAAGAGACCCAGTACTTC. This codes for CASSQNGGDQETQYF. The rearrangement joins TRBV2 to TRBJ2-5; possible D gene TRBD2, 6 bases. V lost 5 bases and J lost 2, with 15 bases in between. CDR1 is SNHLY, CDR2 FYNNEI, per germline. This CDR3 spans 15 amino acids.

This chain uses TRBV19 with TRBJ2-4; possible D gene TRBD1, 6 bases. The CDR3 covers 17 residues. The V end was cut by 4 bases, the J end by 0 bases, with 16 bases between. CDR1 is LNHDA and CDR2 is SQIVND in the germline V gene (reference sequence). The CDR3: CASSTSRDKIAKNIQYF. CDR3 DNA sequence: TGTGCCAGTAGTACGTCCCGGGACAAAATAGCCAAAAACATTCAGTACTTC.

The chain joins TRBV6-6 to TRBJ2-4; D not certain. The ends were cut back, 2 bases at V and 0 bases at J, with 5 bases in the middle. There are 14 residues in the CDR3. CDR1 is MNHNY and CDR2 is SVGAGI in the germline V gene (reference sequence). The CDR3 DNA is TGTGCCAGCAGTTACAGAGAAGCCAAAAACATTCAGTACTTC. Translation: CASSYREAKNIQYF.

This clone showed up just once. The gene calls are TRBV4-3 and TRBJ1-2, with unresolved D. The CDR3 totals 15 residues. CDR1 is LGHNA, CDR2 YSLEER, per germline. Trimming removed 0 bases from V and 4 bases from J, with 12 bases in between. The CDR3 loop is CASSQDPRVAYGYTF. As DNA, the CDR3 is TGCGCCAGCAGCCAAGACCCCCGGGTGGCCTATGGCTACACCTTC.

The chain is built from TRBV9 and TRBJ2-1; 12 bases line up with TRBD2. The CDR3 spans 16 residues. The V gene's germline CDR1 is SGDLS and CDR2 YYNGEE. The junction had 2 bases not matched to a gene; V was cut back by 4 bases and J by 0 bases. CDR3 in amino acids: CASSSSGGASYNEQFF. DNA of the CDR3: TGTGCCAGCAGCTCTAGCGGGGGGGCCTCCTACAATGAGCAGTTCTTC.

The genes are TRBV4-2 and TRBJ1-6; D not resolved. CDR1 and CDR2 from the germline V gene are LGHNA and YNFKEQ. Trimming stripped 0 bases from V and 8 bases from J, with 14 bases between. The CDR3 runs 16 residues. CDR3 loop: CASSQENNDRYSPLHF. The CDR3, as DNA: TGTGCCAGCAGCCAAGAGAACAACGATCGTTATTCACCCCTCCACTTT.

CDR3 in DNA: TGTGCCAGCTCACCCGGGACAGACTTTGAAAAACTGTTTTTT. Protein product: CASSPGTDFEKLFF. This chain links TRBV18 with TRBJ1-4; 7 bases align to TRBD1. The CDR3 extends over 14 amino acids. Germline lookup yields CDR1 KGHSH and CDR2 LQKENI. V dropped 3 bases and J dropped 7; count of bases not matched to a gene: 5. The full variable domain, in which reference TRBV18 and TRBJ1-4 provide the parts outside the CDR3, is NAGVMQNPRHLVRRRGQEARLRCSPMKGHSHVYWYRQLPEEGLKFMVYLQKENIIDESGMPKERFSAEFPKEGPSILRIQQVVRGDSAAYFCASSPGTDFEKLFFGSGTQLSVL.